This T cell receptor (beta chain) came from a study of blood T cell repertoires in COVID-19. At the level of the study: Sites in the United States, Italy and Spain provided acute and convalescent COVID-19 samples. PBMCs, B-cell-depleted T cells, or T cells provided the cDNA or gDNA that made up the material.

Original handling: Counts of nucleated cells, estimated from reference gene primer amplification, were obtained. The protocol was immunoSEQ multiplex PCR, while the TCRdb copy is restricted to in-frame clones and leaves out a portion. The V and J calls and the clone size are those of that table, but D and trimming were determined from the DNA. The sample has about 270,000 clones; roughly nine tenths are singletons. Sequencing was carried out using peripheral blood. The source is a man between 35 and 55 years old with active or convalescent COVID-19.

CDR3 loop: CASSEVPPPGNQPQHF. The CDR3 region has the DNA TGTGCCAGCAGTGAAGTCCCACCTCCGGGCAATCAGCCCCAGCATTTT. The chain joins TRBV6-1 to TRBJ1-5; D is ambiguous. The CDR3 consists of 16 residues. Between the trimmed V and J ends, which lost 1 base and 2 bases, there was a span of 12 bases. Germline V gene data show CDR1 as MNHNS and CDR2 as SASEGT.